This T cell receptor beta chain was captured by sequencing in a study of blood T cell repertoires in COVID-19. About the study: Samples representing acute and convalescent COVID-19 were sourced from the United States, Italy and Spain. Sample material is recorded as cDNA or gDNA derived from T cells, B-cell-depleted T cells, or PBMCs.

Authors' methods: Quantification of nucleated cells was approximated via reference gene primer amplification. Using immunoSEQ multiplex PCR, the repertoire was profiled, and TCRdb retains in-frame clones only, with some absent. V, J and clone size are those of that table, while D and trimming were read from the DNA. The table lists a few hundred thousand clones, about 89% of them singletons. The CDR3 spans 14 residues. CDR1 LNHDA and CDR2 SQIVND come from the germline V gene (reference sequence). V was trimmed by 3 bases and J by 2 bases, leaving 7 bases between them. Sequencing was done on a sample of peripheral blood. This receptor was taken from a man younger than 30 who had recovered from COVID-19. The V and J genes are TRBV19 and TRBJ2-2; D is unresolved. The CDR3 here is CASSMNRNTGELFF. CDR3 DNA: TGTGCCAGTAGTATGAACAGAAACACCGGGGAGCTGTTTTTT.